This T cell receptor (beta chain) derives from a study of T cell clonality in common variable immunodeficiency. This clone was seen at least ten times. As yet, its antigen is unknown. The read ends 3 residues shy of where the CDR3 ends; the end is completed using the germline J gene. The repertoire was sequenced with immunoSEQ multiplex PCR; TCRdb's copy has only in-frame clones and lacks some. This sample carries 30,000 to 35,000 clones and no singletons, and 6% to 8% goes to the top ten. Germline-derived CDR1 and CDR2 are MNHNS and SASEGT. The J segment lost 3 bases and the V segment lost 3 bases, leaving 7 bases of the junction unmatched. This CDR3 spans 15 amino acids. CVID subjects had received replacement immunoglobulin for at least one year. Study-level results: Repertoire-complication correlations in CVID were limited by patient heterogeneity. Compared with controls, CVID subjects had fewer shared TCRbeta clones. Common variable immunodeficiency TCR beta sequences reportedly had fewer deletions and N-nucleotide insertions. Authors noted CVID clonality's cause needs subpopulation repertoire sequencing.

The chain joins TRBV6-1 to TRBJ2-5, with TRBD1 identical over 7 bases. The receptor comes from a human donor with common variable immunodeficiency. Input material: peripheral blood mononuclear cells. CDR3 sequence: CASSDLGTVEETQYF. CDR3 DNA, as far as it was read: TGTGCCAGCAGTGACTTAGGGACAGTGGAAGAGACC.